These 20 T cell receptor beta chains were sequenced from one sample in a study of T cells expressing NK-cell markers. Following a re-call of the 5' RACE reads, TCRdb has one entry per CDR3 protein and lacks DNA. In all, the sample yields some 150,000 distinct CDR3 sequences. Specimen: blood T cells: a sorted CD56 or NKG2C T cell subset, CD4+ or CD8+ T cells, or bulk PBMC T cells (not recorded which). The source is a man aged 18 to 29 in good health.

The chain is built from TRBV19 and TRBJ2-5; lacking DNA, the TRBD1 call made by TCRdb goes unchecked. The CDR3 contains 16 residues. In germline, CDR1 is LNHDA, CDR2 SQIVND (reference sequence). The CDR3 here is CASSMVGQGAFETQYF.

V is TRBV12-3 or TRBV12-4 and J is TRBJ2-1; TCRdb picks TRBD2, but there is no DNA to check that call. The CDR3 is 15 amino acids. CDR3 sequence: CASRRTSGRALEQFF.

The chain carries TRBV20-1 and TRBJ2-1; TCRdb returns TRBD2, unconfirmable since there is no DNA. The CDR3 length is 15 residues. Germline V CDR1 and CDR2: DFQATT, SNEGSKA (reference sequence). CDR3 sequence: CSGTSGRTSYNEQFF.

The J gene is TRBJ2-1, the V gene TRBV4-1. The germline V gene has CDR1 MGHRA and CDR2 YSYEKL. This CDR3 is 14 amino acids long. CDR3 amino acids: CASSQAEPLNEQFF.

The chain employs TRBV29-1 and TRBJ2-7; TCRdb picks TRBD2, but there is no DNA to check that call. Germline V gene sequence: CDR1 SQVTM, CDR2 ANQGSEA. There are 14 residues in the CDR3. The CDR3 loop reads CSVEVLAGAYEQYF.

The chain links TRBV11-2 to TRBJ2-2; TCRdb returns TRBD2, unconfirmable since there is no DNA. Germline assignment: CDR1 SGHAT and CDR2 FQNNGV. The CDR3 is made up of 16 amino acids. This CDR3 is CASSLDRLAGGGELFF.

This chain joins TRBV4-1 and TRBJ1-6; TCRdb's assignment of TRBD1 cannot be checked, as there is no DNA. CDR1 is MGHRA and CDR2 is YSYEKL in the germline V gene. This CDR3 has 15 residues. CDR3 sequence reads: CASSSPGQGYSPLHF.

This chain connects TRBV27 to TRBJ1-2; lacking DNA, the TRBD1 call made by TCRdb goes unchecked. This CDR3 is 13 amino acids long. Germline values: CDR1 MNHEY, CDR2 SMNVEV (reference sequence). The chain's CDR3 is CASSLVQGYGYTF.

The chain recombines TRBV6-5 with TRBJ1-5. CDR3 length equals 15 residues. CDR1 is MNHEY and CDR2 is SVGAGI in the germline V gene. CDR3 loop: CASSYSMDSNQPQHF.

The chain links TRBV12-3 or TRBV12-4 to TRBJ2-2; the D call of TRBD1 rests on TCRdb alone, since no DNA is present to check it. The CDR3 consists of 18 residues. The CDR3 sequence: CASINPTSPGQNTGELFF.

The V call is TRBV7-6, the J call TRBJ2-3; TCRdb selects TRBD2, and the lack of DNA leaves this call unchecked. CDR3 length equals 14 residues. Germline V gene lookup returns CDR1 SGHVS and CDR2 FNYEAQ. The CDR3 reads CASSITGGPDTQYF.

Here the CDR3 reads CATSRAGMLNTEAFF. The chain combines TRBV15 with TRBJ1-1. There are 15 residues in the CDR3. Germline CDR1 is LNHNV and CDR2 is YYDKDF (reference sequence).

The J gene is TRBJ2-3, the V gene TRBV27; as DNA is missing, the TRBD2 call by TCRdb cannot be tested. The germline gives CDR1 MNHEY, CDR2 SMNVEV (reference sequence). CDR3 length equals 16 residues. CDR3 protein: CASSFLSRLAGDTQYF.

The chain has TRBV11-1 and TRBJ2-3; lacking DNA, the TRBD2 call made by TCRdb goes unchecked. The CDR3 has 19 residues. Germline values: CDR1 SGHAT, CDR2 FQDESV (reference sequence). The CDR3 sequence is CASSFELSGSAIGTDTQYF. The full variable domain, in which reference TRBV11-1 and TRBJ2-3 provide the parts outside the CDR3, is EAEVAQSPRYKITEKSQAVAFWCDPISGHATLYWYRQILGQGPELLVQFQDESVVDDSQLPKDRFSAERLKGVDSTLKIQPAELGDSAMYLCASSFELSGSAIGTDTQYFGPGTRLTVL.

The V gene is TRBV19, the J gene TRBJ1-5; TCRdb picks TRBD1, but there is no DNA to check that call. The CDR3 consists of 14 residues. The germline CDR1 and CDR2 sequences are LNHDA and SQIVND (reference sequence). CDR3 protein: CASSIQGAAQPQHF. Drawing the rest from reference TRBV19 and TRBJ1-5, the complete variable domain is DGGITQSPKYLFRKEGQNVTLSCEQNLNHDAMYWYRQDPGQGLRLIYYSQIVNDFQKGDIAEGYSVSREKKESFPLTVTSAQKNPTAFYLCASSIQGAAQPQHFGDGTRLSIL.

This rearrangement joins TRBV7-9 to TRBJ1-2; TCRdb outputs TRBD1, but without DNA this stays unchecked. Germline assignment: CDR1 SEHNR and CDR2 FQNEAQ (reference sequence). This CDR3 comprises 14 residues. The CDR3 reads CASSRPGANYGYTF. The full variable domain, in which reference TRBV7-9 and TRBJ1-2 provide the parts outside the CDR3, is DTGVSQNPRHKITKRGQNVTFRCDPISEHNRLYWYRQTLGQGPEFLTYFQNEAQLEKSRLLSDRFSAERPKGSFSTLEIQRTEQGDSAMYLCASSRPGANYGYTFGSGTRLTVV.

V is TRBV7-9 and J is TRBJ2-1; the D call from TCRdb, TRBD2, cannot be confirmed without DNA. The CDR3 is 15 amino acids. Germline loops: CDR1 SEHNR, CDR2 FQNEAQ (reference sequence). The CDR3 loop reads CASSHGTSGGVGQFF.

The rearrangement uses TRBV7-3 and TRBJ2-1; TCRdb picks TRBD2, but there is no DNA to check that call. The CDR3 sequence is 15 residues long. Germline lookup yields CDR1 SGHTA and CDR2 FQGTGA. CDR3: CASSLTAGDYNEQFF.

The chain employs TRBV19 and TRBJ2-2; TCRdb's assignment of TRBD2 cannot be checked, as there is no DNA. The CDR3 covers 15 residues. Germline values: CDR1 LNHDA, CDR2 SQIVND (reference sequence). The CDR3 reads CASRLLAGASGELFF.

The genes are TRBV18 and TRBJ1-1; with no DNA, the TCRdb D assignment of TRBD1 cannot be verified. The CDR3 spans 16 residues. Germline V gene sequence: CDR1 KGHSH, CDR2 LQKENI. CDR3 loop: CASSPQTGGGLLEAFF.